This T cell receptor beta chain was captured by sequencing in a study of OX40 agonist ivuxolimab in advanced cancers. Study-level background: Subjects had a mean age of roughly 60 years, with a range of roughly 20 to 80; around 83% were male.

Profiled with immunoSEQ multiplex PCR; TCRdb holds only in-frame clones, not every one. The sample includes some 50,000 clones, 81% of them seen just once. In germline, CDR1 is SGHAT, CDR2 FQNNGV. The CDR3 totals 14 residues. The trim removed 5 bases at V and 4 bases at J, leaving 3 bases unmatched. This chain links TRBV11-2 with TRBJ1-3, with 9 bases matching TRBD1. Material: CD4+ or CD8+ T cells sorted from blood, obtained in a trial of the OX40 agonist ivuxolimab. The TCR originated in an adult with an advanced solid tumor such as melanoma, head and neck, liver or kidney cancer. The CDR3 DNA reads TGTGCCAGCAGCCGGACAGGGGCCGGAAACACCATATATTTT. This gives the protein CASSRTGAGNTIYF.